This T cell receptor (beta chain) emerged from a study of blood T cell repertoires in COVID-19. Germline V CDR1 and CDR2: SNHLY, FYNNEI. The CDR3 spans 15 residues. After removal of 8 bases from V and 10 bases from J, the junction contained 13 bases not matched to a gene. Repertoires were generated with immunoSEQ multiplex PCR, while TCRdb's copy carries only in-frame clones and drops some. Among about 81,000 clones listed, about 90% were seen once. The genes are TRBV2 and TRBJ2-4, with TRBD1 identical over 11 bases. Sequencing was carried out using peripheral blood. The clonotype was recovered from a woman aged 80 or over with acute or convalescent COVID-19. The CDR3 nucleotides are TGTGCCAGCGTCCATGGGGGGACAGGGGGGTTTATTCAGTACTTC. It yields the protein CASVHGGTGGFIQYF.